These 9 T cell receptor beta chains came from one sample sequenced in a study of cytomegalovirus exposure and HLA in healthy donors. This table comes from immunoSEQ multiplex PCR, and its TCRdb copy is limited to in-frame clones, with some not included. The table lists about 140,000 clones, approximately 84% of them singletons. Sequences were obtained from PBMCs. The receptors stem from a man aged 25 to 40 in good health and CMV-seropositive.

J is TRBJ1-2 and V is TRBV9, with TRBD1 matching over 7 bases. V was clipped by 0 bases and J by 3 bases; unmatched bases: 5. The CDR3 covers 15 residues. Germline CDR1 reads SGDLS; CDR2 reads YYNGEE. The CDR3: CASSVGEGAYYGYTF. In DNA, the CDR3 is TGTGCCAGCAGCGTAGGCGAGGGGGCGTACTATGGCTACACCTTC.

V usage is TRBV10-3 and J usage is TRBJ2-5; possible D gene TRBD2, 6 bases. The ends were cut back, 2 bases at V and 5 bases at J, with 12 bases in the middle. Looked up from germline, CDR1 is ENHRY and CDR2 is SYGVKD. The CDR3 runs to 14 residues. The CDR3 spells CAISEIGSAETQYF. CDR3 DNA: TGTGCCATCAGTGAGATCGGGAGTGCGGAGACCCAGTACTTC.

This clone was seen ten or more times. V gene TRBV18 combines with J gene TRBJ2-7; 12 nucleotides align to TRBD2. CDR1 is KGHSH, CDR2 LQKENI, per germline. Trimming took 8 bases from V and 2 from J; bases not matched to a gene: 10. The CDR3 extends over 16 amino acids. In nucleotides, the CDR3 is TGTGCCAGCGTAGGTCCGACTAGCGGGGGAACCTACGAGCAGTACTTC. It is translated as CASVGPTSGGTYEQYF.

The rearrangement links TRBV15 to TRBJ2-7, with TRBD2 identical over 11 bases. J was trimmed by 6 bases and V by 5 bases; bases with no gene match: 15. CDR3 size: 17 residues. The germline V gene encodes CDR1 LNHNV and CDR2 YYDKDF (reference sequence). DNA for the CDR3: TGTGCCACCAGCGAAGGTGGACTAGCGGGTGGCGCGGGCGAGCAGTACTTC. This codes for CATSEGGLAGGAGEQYF. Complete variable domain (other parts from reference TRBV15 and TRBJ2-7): DAMVIQNPRYQVTQFGKPVTLSCSQTLNHNVMYWYQQKSSQAPKLLFHYYDKDFNNEADTPDNFQSRRPNTSFCFLDIRSPGLGDTAMYLCATSEGGLAGGAGEQYFGPGTRLTVT.

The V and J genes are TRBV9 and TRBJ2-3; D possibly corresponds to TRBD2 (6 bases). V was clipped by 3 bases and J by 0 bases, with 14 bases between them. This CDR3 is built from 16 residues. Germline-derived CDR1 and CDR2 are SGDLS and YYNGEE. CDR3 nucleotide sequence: TGTGCCAGCAGCGGTCGGGACTCCCATAGCACAGATACGCAGTATTTT. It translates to CASSGRDSHSTDTQYF. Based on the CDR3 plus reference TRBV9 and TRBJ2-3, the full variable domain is DSGVTQTPKHLITATGQRVTLRCSPRSGDLSVYWYQQSLDQGLQFLIQYYNGEERAKGNILERFSAQQFPDLHSELNLSSLELGDSALYFCASSGRDSHSTDTQYFGPGTRLTVL.

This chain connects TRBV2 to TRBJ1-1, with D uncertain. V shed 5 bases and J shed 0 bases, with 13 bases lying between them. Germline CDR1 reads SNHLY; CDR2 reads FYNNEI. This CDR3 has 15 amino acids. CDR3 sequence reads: CASSLRIRLNTEAFF. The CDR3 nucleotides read TGTGCCAGCAGTCTCCGAATTAGATTGAACACTGAAGCTTTCTTT.

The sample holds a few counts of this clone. The CDR3 DNA reads as TGTGCCAGCAGAAGCCCGAGCGGAGATACGCAGTATTTT. Its protein product is CASRSPSGDTQYF. V is TRBV7-2 and J is TRBJ2-3, with D maybe TRBD2 (5 bases). This CDR3 comprises 13 residues. Germline V lookup: CDR1 SGHTA, CDR2 FQGNSA. V was clipped by 6 bases and J by 5 bases, with 12 bases between them.

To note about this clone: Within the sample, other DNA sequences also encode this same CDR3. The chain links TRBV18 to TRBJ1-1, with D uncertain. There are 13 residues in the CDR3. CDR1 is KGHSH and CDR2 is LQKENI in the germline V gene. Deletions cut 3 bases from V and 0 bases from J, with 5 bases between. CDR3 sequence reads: CASSPGLNTEAFF. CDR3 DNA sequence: TGTGCCAGCTCACCTGGGCTGAACACTGAAGCTTTCTTT.

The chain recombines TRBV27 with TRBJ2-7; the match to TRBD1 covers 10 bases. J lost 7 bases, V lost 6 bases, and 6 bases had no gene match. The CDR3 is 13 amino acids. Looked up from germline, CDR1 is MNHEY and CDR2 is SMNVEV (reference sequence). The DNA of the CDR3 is TGTGCCAGCAGGGGGACAGGGGCTGGAGAGCAGTACTTC. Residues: CASRGTGAGEQYF.